This T cell receptor (beta chain) was sequenced during a study of PD-1 blockade in classical Hodgkin lymphoma. Whole-study context: Intravenous nivolumab at 3 mg/kg was given to patients every 2 weeks.

Sequenced by immunoSEQ multiplex PCR; TCRdb stores in-frame clones only, minus some. Of 99,000 or so clones detected, approximately 90% appear once; the ten largest clones hold over 15%. Of note for this clone: Its target is not known.

Broader study findings: Whatever underlies the repertoire differences (possibly disease activity or prior therapy) remains undefined.

As to time point: cycle 4 day 1 (C4D1), after less than 7 weeks of nivolumab. Relapse was seen in all patients after autologous stem cell transplantation, and brentuximab vedotin exposure was variable. Germline V gives CDR1 ENHRY, CDR2 SYGVKD. The CDR3 is made up of 15 amino acids. Unmatched junction bases numbered 10, after V lost 6 bases and J lost 5 bases. The origin of this receptor is a human donor with classical Hodgkin lymphoma. The chain links TRBV10-3 to TRBJ2-7, with 10 bases that match TRBD1. This specimen was peripheral blood mononuclear cells (PBMCs), taken before the fourth cycle of nivolumab. CDR3 residues: CAISARTGGTHEQYF. Here the CDR3 DNA reads TGTGCCATCAGCGCCCGGACAGGGGGGACCCACGAGCAGTACTTC.